The 24 T cell receptor beta chains below were found in one sample sequenced in a study of T cells after yellow fever vaccination. Each CDR3 protein gets one entry after TCRdb re-called the 5' RACE reads with MiXCR. The repertoire includes hundreds of thousands of distinct CDR3 sequences, roughly 8.7% of them detected once, and about 3% sits in the top ten. The sample in question was CD4+ T cells sorted from PBMCs, obtained 5 days after the yellow fever booster vaccination. These receptors were taken from a man younger than 35 who received the YFV17D yellow fever vaccine.

This clonotype was observed a few times. The V and J genes are TRBV12-3 or TRBV12-4 and TRBJ2-2; 10 nucleotides match TRBD2. CDR3 length equals 14 residues. V was pared by 5 bases and J by 5 bases, with 2 bases of the junction left unmatched. The CDR3 spells CASSRAGGTGELFF. CDR3 nucleotide sequence: TGTGCCAGCAGTAGAGCGGGAGGGACCGGGGAGCTGTTTTTT.

A note on this clonotype: Relative to the germline gene, one junction end is altered; a read error may explain this. The V call is TRBV24-1, the J call TRBJ2-2, with 8 bases identical to TRBD1. The CDR3 is made up of 16 amino acids. In germline, CDR1 is KGHDR, CDR2 SFDVKD. In DNA, the CDR3 is TGTGCCACCAGTGATCCAGGGGGCCCGAACACCGGGGAGCTGATTTTT. Protein sequence: CATSDPGGPNTGELIF.

The chain has TRBV5-1 and TRBJ2-1; TRBD2 matches 14 bases. Germline V gene data show CDR1 as SGHRS and CDR2 as YFSETQ. J lost 5 bases, V lost 4 bases, and 8 bases had no gene match. The CDR3 consists of 17 residues. Here the CDR3 DNA reads TGCGCCAGCAGCAAGACTAGCGGGGGGGCATGGGACAATGAGCAGTTCTTC. Its protein is CASSKTSGGAWDNEQFF.

This clonotype was seen a few times. The chain has TRBV9 and TRBJ2-1, with 8 bases that match TRBD1. CDR1 and CDR2 from the germline V gene are SGDLS and YYNGEE. V gave up 3 bases and J gave up 3 bases; unmatched junction bases: 5. This CDR3 contains 15 residues. The CDR3 here is CASSGRTGNYNEQFF. In nucleotides, the CDR3 is TGTGCCAGCAGCGGACGGACAGGGAACTACAATGAGCAGTTCTTC.

This clonotype was counted ten times or more. The rearrangement uses TRBV5-1 and TRBJ2-3; 14 nucleotides match TRBD2. The V gene's germline CDR1 is SGHRS and CDR2 YFSETQ. This CDR3 region has 16 residues. Trimming at V came to 4 bases and at J to 2 bases, leaving 3 bases not matched to a gene. This chain's CDR3 is CASSLGLAGVTDTQYF. The CDR3 DNA reads as TGCGCCAGCAGCCTGGGACTAGCGGGGGTCACAGATACGCAGTATTTT. The whole variable domain, remainder taken from reference TRBV5-1 and TRBJ2-3, is KAGVTQTPRYLIKTRGQQVTLSCSPISGHRSVSWYQQTPGQGLQFLFEYFSETQRNKGNFPGRFSGRQFSNSRSEMNVSTLELGDSALYLCASSLGLAGVTDTQYFGPGTRLTVL.

This clonotype has a single count. The chain is built from TRBV3-1 and TRBJ2-1; a possible D gene is TRBD2 (6 bases). V lost 5 bases, J lost 4 bases, and 15 bases lay in between. The CDR3 is 15 amino acids. Germline loops: CDR1 LGHDT, CDR2 YNNKEL (reference sequence). The CDR3 nucleotides are TGTGCCAGCAGCAATCTGGTGGGGAGGTACAATGAGCAGTTCTTC. It specifies CASSNLVGRYNEQFF.

This clonotype was detected a few times. J is TRBJ1-4 and V is TRBV6-2 or TRBV6-3, with D possibly being TRBD1 (6 bases). This CDR3 spans 16 amino acids. Trimming removed 0 bases from V and 7 bases from J, with 15 bases in between. CDR1 is MNHEY and CDR2 is SVGEGT in the germline V gene. This chain's CDR3 is CASSYSPGARSEKLFF. The CDR3 DNA is TGTGCCAGCAGTTACTCGCCGGGGGCTCGGAGTGAAAAACTGTTTTTT.

This clonotype was detected only a few times. The V gene is TRBV12-3 or TRBV12-4, the J gene TRBJ2-7; D unresolved. The CDR3 extends over 14 amino acids. Between the trimmed V and J ends, which lost 5 bases and 1 base, there was a span of 12 bases. CDR3 nucleotides: TGTGCCAGCAGTAATCCCCCACTTTCCTACGAGCAGTACGTC. Its protein product is CASSNPPLSYEQYV.

V is TRBV5-1 and J is TRBJ1-6; possibly TRBD1 for D (5 bases). V lost 3 bases and J 9 bases, leaving 16 bases between the germline ends. Germline V gives CDR1 SGHRS, CDR2 YFSETQ. The CDR3 covers 15 residues. Written as DNA, the CDR3 is TGCGCCAGCAGCTCAGCCCCGACTGGGGGTTCACCCCTCCACTTT. Its translation: CASSSAPTGGSPLHF.

This chain joins TRBV28 and TRBJ2-3; 7 bases are a match to TRBD2. The CDR3 has 14 amino acids. Trimming at V came to 11 bases and at J to 3 bases, leaving 11 bases not matched to a gene. The germline V gene encodes CDR1 MDHEN and CDR2 SYDVKM. CDR3 bases: TGTGCCTGCTTGAGGGAGGGCCAAACAGATACGCAGTATTTT. Translating gives CACLREGQTDTQYF.

In this sample, this clonotype turned up a few times. The chain combines TRBV2 with TRBJ2-2; a possible D gene is TRBD2 (6 bases). V lost 6 bases, J lost 3 bases, and 11 bases lay in between. The V gene's germline CDR1 is SNHLY and CDR2 FYNNEI. The CDR3 runs to 14 residues. Written as DNA, the CDR3 is TGTGCCAGCAGGAGGAGGAGGGACACCGGGGAGCTGTTTTTT. As protein: CASRRRRDTGELFF.

This chain joins TRBV20-1 and TRBJ2-7; TRBD2 aligns across 12 bases. V was clipped by 5 bases and J by 5 bases; unmatched bases: 4. The CDR3 loop spans 13 amino acids. Per the germline V gene, CDR1 is DFQATT and CDR2 is SNEGSKA (reference sequence). CDR3 sequence (DNA): TGCAGTGCTCTAGCGGGGGGGCCACACGAGCAGTACTTC. Its protein is CSALAGGPHEQYF.

The CDR3 nucleotides read TGCGCCAGCAGCCAACTAAGCGCCGGGACAGGGTTTCCCCTCTATGGCTACACCTTC. Translating gives CASSQLSAGTGFPLYGYTF. The chain joins TRBV4-3 to TRBJ1-2; 9 bases are a match to TRBD1. The CDR3 runs 19 residues. The V gene end was trimmed by 2 bases and the J gene end by 4 bases; junction bases not matched to a gene: 17. Germline assignment: CDR1 LGHNA and CDR2 YSLEER.

The gene calls are TRBV7-9 and TRBJ2-5; 9 bases fit TRBD1. This CDR3 region has 15 residues. The germline gives CDR1 SEHNR, CDR2 FQNEAQ (reference sequence). Trimming at V came to 5 bases and at J to 3 bases, leaving 7 bases not matched to a gene. The CDR3 sequence is CASSADRGYEETQYF. In nucleotides, the CDR3 is TGTGCCAGCAGCGCTGACAGGGGGTACGAAGAGACCCAGTACTTC.

This clonotype was observed at least ten times. This chain joins TRBV5-1 and TRBJ2-3, with D perhaps TRBD2 (6 bases). Germline V gives CDR1 SGHRS, CDR2 YFSETQ. There are 13 residues in the CDR3. With 2 bases removed from V and 5 bases from J, the gap between germline ends came to 9 bases. This CDR3 reads CASSLQAGDTQYF. CDR3 sequence (DNA): TGCGCCAGCAGCTTACAAGCGGGAGATACGCAGTATTTT.

Many counts were recorded for this clonotype. The genes are TRBV6-2 or TRBV6-3 and TRBJ2-7; D remains ambiguous. Trimming pared 2 bases from V and 5 bases from J, leaving 7 bases between. Per the germline V gene, CDR1 is MNHEY and CDR2 is SVGEGT. The CDR3 is made up of 12 amino acids. Here the CDR3 reads CASSYPSHEQYV. The CDR3, as DNA: TGTGCCAGCAGTTACCCCAGCCACGAGCAGTACGTC.

In this sample, this clonotype turned up a few times. The rearrangement joins TRBV4-1 to TRBJ1-1, with 8 bases aligning to TRBD1. The ends lost 1 base at V and 0 bases at J; junction bases unmatched: 7. There are 17 residues in the CDR3. Germline CDR1 and CDR2: MGHRA and YSYEKL. This chain's CDR3 is CASSQASSGQVNTEAFF. The CDR3 DNA reads as TGCGCCAGCAGCCAAGCGTCGTCGGGACAGGTGAACACTGAAGCTTTCTTT.

The chain uses TRBV6-6 and TRBJ2-3, with TRBD2 identical over 10 bases. Germline V gene sequence: CDR1 MNHNY, CDR2 SVGAGI (reference sequence). The trim removed 5 bases at V and 3 bases at J, leaving 11 bases unmatched. The CDR3 has 17 amino acids. As DNA, the CDR3 is TGTGCCAGCAGTCCCTCTGGTGGTAGCGGGGGGACAGATACGCAGTATTTT. Translating it yields CASSPSGGSGGTDTQYF.

This clonotype has more than one count but fewer than ten. The rearrangement uses TRBV29-1 and TRBJ2-2; 8 bases agree with TRBD1. The CDR3 is 14 amino acids. Per the germline V gene, CDR1 is SQVTM and CDR2 is ANQGSEA. V was pared by 5 bases and J by 2 bases, with 4 bases of the junction left unmatched. CDR3 nucleotide sequence: TGCAGCGTTACACAGGGGGAAAACACCGGGGAGCTGTTTTTT. Protein product: CSVTQGENTGELFF.

This clonotype was found a few times. The rearrangement links TRBV15 to TRBJ2-3; 8 bases agree with TRBD2. This CDR3 is 21 amino acids long. J lost 2 bases, V lost 1 base, and 20 bases had no gene match. Germline CDR1 and CDR2: LNHNV and YYDKDF (reference sequence). CDR3 coding DNA: TGTGCCACCAGCAGAGGGGTTCCTCCGGGACTAGTCGCAAGGTCCACAGATACGCAGTATTTT. Amino acid sequence: CATSRGVPPGLVARSTDTQYF. Filled out from reference TRBV15 and TRBJ2-3, the complete variable domain reads DAMVIQNPRYQVTQFGKPVTLSCSQTLNHNVMYWYQQKSSQAPKLLFHYYDKDFNNEADTPDNFQSRRPNTSFCFLDIRSPGLGDTAMYLCATSRGVPPGLVARSTDTQYFGPGTRLTVL.

The chain links TRBV5-1 to TRBJ2-7; perhaps TRBD2 as D (5 bases). The CDR3 is 14 residues long. CDR1 SGHRS and CDR2 YFSETQ come from the germline V gene. The ends were cut back, 4 bases at V and 4 bases at J, with 15 bases in the middle. The CDR3 here is CASSPDWGRYEQYF. The DNA for the CDR3 is TGCGCCAGCAGCCCGGACTGGGGAAGGTACGAGCAGTACTTC. The complete variable domain, with remaining parts taken from reference TRBV5-1 and TRBJ2-7, reads KAGVTQTPRYLIKTRGQQVTLSCSPISGHRSVSWYQQTPGQGLQFLFEYFSETQRNKGNFPGRFSGRQFSNSRSEMNVSTLELGDSALYLCASSPDWGRYEQYFGPGTRLTVT.

This clonotype has a handful of counts. The V and J genes are TRBV18 and TRBJ1-5; 7 bases are a match to TRBD1. This CDR3 comprises 15 residues. The trim removed 3 bases at V and 5 bases at J, leaving 7 bases unmatched. Looked up from germline, CDR1 is KGHSH and CDR2 is LQKENI. The CDR3 coding sequence is TGTGCCAGCTCACCCAGCAGGGGGTTCGATCAGCCCCAGCATTTT. It is translated as CASSPSRGFDQPQHF.

This chain connects TRBV3-1 to TRBJ2-7; D is unresolved. Deletions cut 0 bases from V and 5 bases from J, with 5 bases between. This CDR3 is 12 amino acids long. Germline CDR1 and CDR2: LGHDT and YNNKEL (reference sequence). CDR3 DNA: TGTGCCAGCAGCCAAGACACCCACGAGCAGTACTTC. As protein: CASSQDTHEQYF.

The chain is built from TRBV28 and TRBJ1-1; D is ambiguous. V gave up 5 bases and J gave up 0 bases, with 16 bases separating them. This CDR3 spans 16 amino acids. Germline V gene sequence: CDR1 MDHEN, CDR2 SYDVKM. The CDR3 bases are TGTGCCAGCAGTGGACCCGGGGTACTTATGAACACTGAAGCTTTCTTT. Translation: CASSGPGVLMNTEAFF.